This T cell receptor (beta chain) comes out of a study of shared clonotypes between healthy human individuals. Libraries were prepared by immunoSEQ multiplex PCR; TCRdb keeps only in-frame clonotypes and omits some of them. Of just over 2,000,000 clones in the sample, 85% to 95% are singletons; the top ten hold roughly 0.13%. The CDR3 is 15 amino acids. The V and J genes are TRBV21-1 and TRBJ2-2. TRBV21-1 is a known pseudogene. Sequencing was performed on naive CD4+ T cells sorted from blood. Subset reported: CD45RA+ positively selected. The sequence derives from a young man in good health. The DNA for the CDR3 is TGTGCCAGCAGCAAAGGGGTGGCCGGCACCGGGGAGCTGTTTTTT. It encodes CASSKGVAGTGELFF.